This T cell receptor (beta chain) appears in the sequencing data of a study of cytomegalovirus exposure and HLA in healthy donors. Study outcomes and limitations: Later work found most CMV-associated TCR beta chains apparently HLA-restricted. A later analysis linked a missense variant in DCLRE1C to the trimming of TCR beta V and J genes. As confirmed in vitro, a few CMV-associated chains were specific for CMV antigens. In a later analysis, HLA-associated TCR beta chains were more clonally expanded than equally common others.

The PCR contained 60 Vbeta and 13 Jbeta primers. The assay was immunoSEQ multiplex PCR, and TCRdb's table has in-frame clones only and misses some. This table has about 170,000 clones, 79% appearing once. Worth noting for this clone: The antigen remains undetermined.

CDR3 size: 15 residues. Germline V gene sequence: CDR1 KGHSH, CDR2 LQKENI. The V segment lost 3 bases and the J segment 5 bases; nucleotides outside the gene matches: 7. Specimen: PBMCs. This TCR came from a woman between 50 and 59 years old in good health and CMV-seronegative. The V and J genes are TRBV18 and TRBJ2-5; 9 bases map to TRBD2. The CDR3 nucleotides read TGTGCCAGCTCACCTCCCGGGACTAGCTGGGAGACCCAGTACTTC. Residues: CASSPPGTSWETQYF.